What follows is one T cell receptor beta chain and its context. A read error may account for a junction end that differs from germline. Germline CDR1 reads LNHNV; CDR2 reads YYDKDF (reference sequence). This CDR3 contains 13 residues. The source of the sample is a study of blood T cells in healthy people across ages. A second PCR of about 7 to 12 cycles used a sample-barcoded 5' primer and a J-beta primer mix. MiXCR was run by TCRdb on the 5' RACE reads, yielding one entry per CDR3 protein. The data show around 940,000 distinct CDR3 sequences, just over 50% seen once. Sequencing was performed on blood. This TCR came from a woman aged 55-70 years in good health. This rearrangement joins TRBV15 to TRBJ2-5, with TRBD2 identical over 10 bases. CDR3 DNA sequence: TGTGCCACCAGCAGAGCTCAACTAGCGGGGAAGTTCTTC. It is translated as CATSRAQLAGKFF. The whole variable domain, remainder taken from reference TRBV15 and TRBJ2-5, is DAMVIQNPRYQVTQFGKPVTLSCSQTLNHNVMYWYQQKSSQAPKLLFHYYDKDFNNEADTPDNFQSRRPNTSFCFLDIRSPGLGDTAMYLCATSRAQLAGKFFGPGTRLLVL.